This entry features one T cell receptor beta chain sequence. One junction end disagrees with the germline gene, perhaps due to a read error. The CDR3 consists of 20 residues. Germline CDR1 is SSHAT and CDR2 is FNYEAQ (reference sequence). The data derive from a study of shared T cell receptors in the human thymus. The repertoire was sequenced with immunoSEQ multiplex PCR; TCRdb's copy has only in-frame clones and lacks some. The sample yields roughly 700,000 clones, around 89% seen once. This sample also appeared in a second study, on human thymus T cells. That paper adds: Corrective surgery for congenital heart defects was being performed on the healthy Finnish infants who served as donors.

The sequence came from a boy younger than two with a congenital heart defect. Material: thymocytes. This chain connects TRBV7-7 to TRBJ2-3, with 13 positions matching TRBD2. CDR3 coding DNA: TGTGCTAGCAGCTTAGGCACCAGGACTAGCGGGAGCACAGACACAGATACGCAGTATTTT. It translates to CASSLGTRTSGSTDTDTQYF.